This T cell receptor beta chain stems from a study of cytomegalovirus exposure and HLA in healthy donors. The study, taken as a whole, reports: Reports indicated that the classifier achieved high specificity and sensitivity in diagnosing cytomegalovirus status. Researchers reported that a few CMV-associated chains were confirmed in vitro as CMV antigen-specific.

V was cut by 0 bases and J by 5 bases, with 11 bases left in between. There are 16 residues in the CDR3. Germline loops: CDR1 KGHSH, CDR2 LQKENI. Among the donors, all were healthy bone marrow donors. On this clone itself: Its matching antigen is unknown.

The PCR made use of 60 Vbeta and 13 Jbeta primers. Some clones are missing from TCRdb's copy, which holds only in-frame ones; the method was immunoSEQ multiplex PCR. This sample carries approximately 91,000 clones, about two thirds of them seen once, and the ten largest clones take roughly 2.5%. V gene TRBV18 combines with J gene TRBJ1-6; D ambiguous. The receptor comes from a human donor in good health. The sequencing sample was made of PBMCs. Written as DNA, the CDR3 is TGTGCCAGCTCACCACCGGCGGGGTCCAATAATTCACCCCTCCACTTT. Translated: CASSPPAGSNNSPLHF.